The T cell receptor (beta chain) described here comes from a study of memory CD4+ T cells and cytomegalovirus serostatus. Study background: Of the healthy Belgian adults, 9 were CMV seropositive and 20 to 30 seronegative. Points from the study as a whole: About 40% of the roughly 160 known CMV-associated TCRbeta sequences appeared in CD4+ memory.

J was trimmed by 4 bases and V by 4 bases; bases with no gene match: 10. The CDR3 is made up of 15 amino acids. Germline V gives CDR1 MNHNY, CDR2 SVGAGI (reference sequence). Original analysis: Out-of-frame sequences were removed, leaving a few million distinct TCRbeta sequences. The protocol was immunoSEQ multiplex PCR, while the TCRdb copy is restricted to in-frame clones and leaves out a portion. V and J calls and clone size are those listed in that table; D and trimming were worked out from the DNA. Found here are around 60,000 clones, approximately 78% of them singletons; the top ten hold more than 0.8%. The sort gate was single viable CD3+CD4+CD8-CD45RO+ cells for memory CD4+ T cells. Donors' CMV status reflects serum IgG against pp150, pp28, p38, p52. On this clone: What it recognizes is unknown.

The clonotype comes from an adult in good health and CMV-seronegative. V gene TRBV6-6 combines with J gene TRBJ2-7; TRBD2 aligns across 7 bases. The specimen sequenced was memory CD4+ T cells from blood. CDR3 DNA: TGTGCCAGCAGTTCGGCAGGAAGCGGGATTTACGAGCAGTACTTC. Protein: CASSSAGSGIYEQYF.